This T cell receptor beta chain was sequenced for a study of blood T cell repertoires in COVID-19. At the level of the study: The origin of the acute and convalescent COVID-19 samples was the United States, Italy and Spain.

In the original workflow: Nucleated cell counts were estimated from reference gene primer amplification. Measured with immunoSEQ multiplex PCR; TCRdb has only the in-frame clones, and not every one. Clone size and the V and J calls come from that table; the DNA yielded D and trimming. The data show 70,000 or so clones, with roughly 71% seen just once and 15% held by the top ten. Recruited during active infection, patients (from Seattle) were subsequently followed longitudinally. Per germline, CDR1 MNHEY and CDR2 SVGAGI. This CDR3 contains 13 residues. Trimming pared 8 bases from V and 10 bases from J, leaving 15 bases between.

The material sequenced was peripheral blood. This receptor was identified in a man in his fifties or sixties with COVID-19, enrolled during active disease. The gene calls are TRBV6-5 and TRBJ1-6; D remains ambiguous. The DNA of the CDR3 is TGTGCCAGCTATTCCGCCGGCGGGTCACCCCTCCACTTT. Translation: CASYSAGGSPLHF.